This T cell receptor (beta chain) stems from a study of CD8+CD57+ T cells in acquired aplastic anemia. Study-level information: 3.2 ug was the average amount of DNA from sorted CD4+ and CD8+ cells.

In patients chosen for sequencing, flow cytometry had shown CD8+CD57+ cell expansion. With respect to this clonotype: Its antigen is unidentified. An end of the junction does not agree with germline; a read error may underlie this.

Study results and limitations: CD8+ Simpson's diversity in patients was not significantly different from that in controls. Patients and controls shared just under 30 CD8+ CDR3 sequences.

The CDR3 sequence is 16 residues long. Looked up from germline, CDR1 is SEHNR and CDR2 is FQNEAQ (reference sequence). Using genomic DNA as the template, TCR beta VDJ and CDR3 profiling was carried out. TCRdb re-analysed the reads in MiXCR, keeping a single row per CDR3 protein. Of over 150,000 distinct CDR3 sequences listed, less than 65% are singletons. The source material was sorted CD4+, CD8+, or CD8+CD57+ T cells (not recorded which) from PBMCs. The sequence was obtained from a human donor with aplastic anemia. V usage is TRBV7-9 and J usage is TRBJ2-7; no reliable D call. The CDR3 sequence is CASGLELRSSRFEQYF. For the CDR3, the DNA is TGTGCCAGCGGCTTAGAACTCAGGAGTAGTCGCTTCGAGCAGTACTTC.